Each of the 12 T cell receptor beta chains below was sequenced from the same sample in a study of Ad26.COV2.S vaccination and SARS-CoV-2 variants. The treatment was: 19 received Ad26.COV2.S at low or high dose, single or two shots; a few received placebo; per-sample allocation not given. The samples date from day 63 after the first vaccine or placebo injection. Using immunoSEQ multiplex PCR, the repertoire was profiled, and TCRdb retains in-frame clones only, with some absent. The table shows around 300,000 clones, with approximately 86% occurring only once. Sample: peripheral blood, taken in a trial of Ad26.COV2.S vaccine versus placebo. Receptors originate from a person aged 18-60 years who received the Ad26.COV2.S COVID-19 vaccine or a placebo.

The chain has TRBV25-1 and TRBJ1-1, with a tentative D call TRBD1 (6 bases). Germline CDR1 is MGHDK and CDR2 is SYGVNS. V was pared by 4 bases and J by 0 bases, with 9 bases between. This CDR3 comprises 14 residues. The CDR3 protein is CASSGTVMNTEAFF. The CDR3 DNA is TGTGCCAGCAGTGGGACAGTAATGAACACTGAAGCTTTCTTT.

The chain couples TRBV5-4 to TRBJ1-2; D gene ambiguous. The germline V gene has CDR1 SGHNT and CDR2 YYREEE (reference sequence). Trimming pared 0 bases from V and 4 bases from J, leaving 7 bases between. The CDR3 runs 13 residues. The CDR3 is CASSLVGPYGYTF. In nucleotides, the CDR3 is TGTGCCAGCAGCTTGGTTGGTCCCTATGGCTACACCTTC.

The chain joins TRBV7-8 to TRBJ2-3; 8 positions match TRBD1. Germline-derived CDR1 and CDR2 are SGHVS and FQNEAQ. CDR3 length: 16 amino acids. After removal of 1 base from V and 2 bases from J, the junction contained 5 bases not matched to a gene. The CDR3 bases are TGTGCCAGCAGCTTAGGAGGGCAGGGGGCCACAGATACGCAGTATTTT. It translates to CASSLGGQGATDTQYF. The complete variable domain, with remaining parts taken from reference TRBV7-8 and TRBJ2-3, reads GAGVSQSPRYKVAKRGQDVALRCDPISGHVSLFWYQQALGQGPEFLTYFQNEAQLDKSGLPSDRFFAERPEGSVSTLKIQRTQQEDSAVYLCASSLGGQGATDTQYFGPGTRLTVL.

This sequence joins TRBV5-6 and TRBJ2-1; 14 bases are a match to TRBD2. CDR1 SGHDT and CDR2 YYEEEE come from the germline V gene. CDR3 length: 18 residues. The J segment lost 0 bases and the V segment lost 4 bases, leaving 6 bases of the junction unmatched. CDR3 DNA sequence: TGTGCCAGCAGCCCGGGACTAGCGGGGGCCAGCTCCTACAATGAGCAGTTCTTC. As protein: CASSPGLAGASSYNEQFF.

The rearrangement uses TRBV19 and TRBJ2-1; no reliable D call. The CDR3 is made up of 15 amino acids. The germline V gene has CDR1 LNHDA and CDR2 SQIVND (reference sequence). V was trimmed by 5 bases and J by 0 bases, leaving 11 bases between them. CDR3 sequence (DNA): TGTGCCAGTAGTCTTAGCTCCAGCTCCTACAATGAGCAGTTCTTC. As protein: CASSLSSSSYNEQFF. Variable domain in full (rest from reference TRBV19 and TRBJ2-1): DGGITQSPKYLFRKEGQNVTLSCEQNLNHDAMYWYRQDPGQGLRLIYYSQIVNDFQKGDIAEGYSVSREKKESFPLTVTSAQKNPTAFYLCASSLSSSSYNEQFFGPGTRLTVL.

In DNA form, the CDR3 reads TGTGCCAGTAGTGGCGGGACAGGGGTGGGAACCGGGGAGCTGTTTTTT. Its translation is CASSGGTGVGTGELFF. This chain uses TRBV19 with TRBJ2-2, with TRBD1 matching 10 bases. Germline V gene sequence: CDR1 LNHDA, CDR2 SQIVND (reference sequence). V was clipped by 5 bases and J by 5 bases; unmatched bases: 8. The CDR3 has 16 residues.

The J gene is TRBJ1-2, the V gene TRBV7-9; tentative D call: TRBD1 (6 bases). The ends were cut back, 4 bases at V and 2 bases at J, with 23 bases in the middle. In germline, CDR1 is SEHNR, CDR2 FQNEAQ (reference sequence). This CDR3 contains 18 residues. The CDR3 coding sequence is TGTGCCAGCAGCTCTTTGATCTTCAGGGGAGACCTGAACTATGGCTACACCTTC. Translation: CASSSLIFRGDLNYGYTF.

This clone came up a few times. CDR3 nucleotide sequence: TGTGCCAGCAGCTTCTCGGGACAGGGGGCAGATACGCAGTATTTT. Residues: CASSFSGQGADTQYF. The V call is TRBV3-1 (or the pseudogene TRBV3-2), the J call TRBJ2-3; 11 nucleotides match TRBD1. Germline values: CDR1 LGHDT, CDR2 YNNKEL (reference sequence). This CDR3 has 15 amino acids. V shed 5 bases and J 4 bases; nucleotides not matched to a gene: 5.

This clone was seen only a few times. The chain joins TRBV2 to TRBJ1-6, with D hard to call. The V gene lost 5 bases and the J gene lost 10 bases, with 24 bases spanning the gap. Germline CDR1 and CDR2: SNHLY and FYNNEI. This CDR3 region has 17 residues. This CDR3 is CASSRRRASDDASPLHF. CDR3 in DNA: TGTGCCAGCAGTCGAAGGAGGGCCTCCGACGATGCCTCACCCCTCCACTTT.

Details on this clone: Other DNA sequences of this sample code for an identical CDR3. The chain joins TRBV28 to TRBJ1-2, with D maybe TRBD1 (5 bases). Trimming shortened V by 3 bases and J by 5 bases, and 7 bases separated the two germline ends. Germline V gene data show CDR1 as MDHEN and CDR2 as SYDVKM. The CDR3 length is 12 residues. This CDR3 is CASSFGGYGYTF. The CDR3 bases are TGTGCCAGCAGTTTTGGGGGGTATGGCTACACCTTC.

The V gene is TRBV27, the J gene TRBJ2-3; TRBD2 matches at 7 bases. Germline CDR1 and CDR2: MNHEY and SMNVEV (reference sequence). With V trimmed by 5 bases and J by 6 bases, 8 bases remained unmatched. CDR3 size: 14 residues. The CDR3 coding sequence is TGTGCCAGCAGTCCTGCGGGAGTAGACGATACGCAGTATTTT. This sequence encodes CASSPAGVDDTQYF.

The CDR3 DNA is TGTGCCAGCTCACCAGGGTTGAACACCGGGGAGCTGTTTTTT. Residues: CASSPGLNTGELFF. The chain has TRBV18 and TRBJ2-2; D is unclear. Germline assignment: CDR1 KGHSH and CDR2 LQKENI. This CDR3 contains 14 residues. V shed 2 bases and J shed 1 base, with 5 bases lying between them.